Included here is one T cell receptor beta chain sequence, with context. J was trimmed by 6 bases and V by 5 bases; bases with no gene match: 7. CDR1 is SGHNT and CDR2 is YENEEA in the germline V gene. This CDR3 has 14 amino acids. Authors' data handling: Amplified reference gene primers provided the basis for estimating nucleated cell counts. Libraries were prepared by immunoSEQ multiplex PCR; TCRdb keeps only in-frame clonotypes and omits some of them. V and J calls and clone size come straight from that table; D and trimming were deduced from the DNA. Here the sample spans approximately 460,000 clones, 75% to 90% being singletons. This specimen comes from a study of blood T cell repertoires in COVID-19. Across the study: Sources were T cells, B-cell-depleted T cells, or PBMCs; the material itself was cDNA or gDNA.

Seattle-derived patients entered the study during active infection and were followed longitudinally. The chain recombines TRBV11-3 with TRBJ2-5; 9 bases map to TRBD1. The sequence came from a man aged 18 to 35 with COVID-19, enrolled during active disease. Sequences were obtained from peripheral blood. The DNA of the CDR3 is TGTGCCAGCAGCACCAGGGACAGGGCAAAGACCCAGTACTTC. This translates into CASSTRDRAKTQYF.